These T cell receptor beta chains were read from a single sample in a study of cytomegalovirus exposure and HLA in healthy donors. TCRdb keeps only in-frame clones here, not all; method: immunoSEQ multiplex PCR. The sample has 190,000 or so clones, roughly 87% seen once. Sequenced: PBMCs. Source of these receptors: a man aged 50-59 years in good health and CMV-seronegative. Each CDR3 is given with its conserved first and last residue. A D gene is named only where the DNA matches it firmly. Size tells how often a clone was seen (once, few, many) or the class of an expanded clone, and some rows leave it out.

D gene,V gene,clone size,J gene,CDR3 DNA,CDR3 protein
-,TRBV28,-,TRBJ2-7,TGTGCCAGCAGTCCAGTGACAGCCTCCTACGAGCAGTACTTC,CASSPVTASYEQYF
-,TRBV18,-,TRBJ2-7,TGTGCCAGCTCACAAGACTCTGGGGAGCAGTACTTC,CASSQDSGEQYF
TRBD2,TRBV6-5,-,TRBJ2-1,TGTGCCAGCAGCCGCGGGACTAGCTACGACAATGAGCAGTTCTTC,CASSRGTSYDNEQFF
TRBD1,TRBV4-3,few,TRBJ1-2,TGCGCCAGCAGCCAGCTCTTAGACAGGGTGATTACCTTC,CASSQLLDRVITF
TRBD2,TRBV6-6,-,TRBJ2-1,TGTGCCAGCAGTTACCGGAGCGGGAGGGCCGTTAATGAGCAGTTCTTC,CASSYRSGRAVNEQFF
-,TRBV29-1,-,TRBJ2-3,TGCAGCGTTGACCTTGGCACAGATACGCAGTATTTT,CSVDLGTDTQYF
-,TRBV19,once,TRBJ1-6,TGTGCCAGTAGTATATGGGACGGGAGAGATAATTCACCCCTCCACTTT,CASSIWDGRDNSPLHF
TRBD2,TRBV25-1,-,TRBJ2-1,TGTGCCAGCAGTGAATTGGGGGGAGGGCCCTCTTACAATGAGCAGTTCTTC,CASSELGGGPSYNEQFF
-,TRBV5-1,once,TRBJ2-1,TGCGCCAGCAGCTTGCTGAGCGGTACCTCCTACAATGAGCAGTTCTTC,CASSLLSGTSYNEQFF
TRBD1,TRBV19,-,TRBJ2-3,TGTGCCAGTAGTATAGGGACAGGGATCGATACGCAGTATTTT,CASSIGTGIDTQYF
TRBD2,TRBV28,once,TRBJ2-5,TGTGCCAGCAGTTTCTCGGGAGGGGAGACCCAGTACTTC,CASSFSGGETQYF
TRBD1,TRBV7-2,-,TRBJ1-4,TGTGCCAGCAGCTCCCCAGCGGAGGGACAGGGAAAGGAAAAACTGTTTTTT,CASSSPAEGQGKEKLFF
-,TRBV4-2,-,TRBJ2-5,TGTGCCAGCAGCCGTAGCTGGTCGGACTCTCAAGAGACCCAGTACTTC,CASSRSWSDSQETQYF
-,TRBV5-1,-,TRBJ1-5,TGCGCCAGCAGCTTGTTACCAGGGGTTGATCAGCCCCAGCATTTT,CASSLLPGVDQPQHF
TRBD2,TRBV9,-,TRBJ2-7,TGTGCCAGCAGCGTAGCCCCTAGCGGAGCCTACGAGCAGTACTTC,CASSVAPSGAYEQYF
-,TRBV5-6,-,TRBJ1-2,TGTGCCAGCAGCTCCCATACGGGGTATGGCTACACCTTC,CASSSHTGYGYTF
-,TRBV7-8,once,TRBJ1-5,TGTGCCAGCAGCTTAGCCGGGGGGGTCCATCAGCCCCAGCATTTT,CASSLAGGVHQPQHF
-,TRBV7-9,-,TRBJ1-2,TGTTCCAGCAGCCCCGAGGCCCTTTTTTATGGCTACACCTTC,CSSSPEALFYGYTF
TRBD1,TRBV6-5,-,TRBJ1-2,TGTGCCAGCAGTGGGACAGGATCCTATAACTATGGCTACACCTTC,CASSGTGSYNYGYTF
-,TRBV11-2,-,TRBJ2-7,TGTGCCAGCAGCTTGGGGCGGGGTACCTCCTACGAGCAGTACTTC,CASSLGRGTSYEQYF
-,TRBV7-9,-,TRBJ1-1,TGTGCCAGCAGCTCGATGGAGACAGGCGGGCGAGCTTTCTTT,CASSSMETGGRAFF
-,TRBV20-1,-,TRBJ1-1,TGCAGTGCGAGGGACACCACTGAAGCTTTCTTT,CSARDTTEAFF
-,TRBV5-1,-,TRBJ2-7,TGCGCCAGCAGCTTGGGTAGCGGAGCCTACGAGCAGTACTTC,CASSLGSGAYEQYF
TRBD1,TRBV2,few,TRBJ2-3,TGTGCCAGCAGTCGACAGGGGGGAGATACGCAGTATTTT,CASSRQGGDTQYF
-,TRBV30,-,TRBJ2-4,TGTGCCTGGTCTCGCGGGAACATTCAGTACTTC,CAWSRGNIQYF
-,TRBV7-9,few,TRBJ1-1,TGTTCCAGCAGATCCAGGGGCGGGAACACTGAAGCTTTCTTT,CSSRSRGGNTEAFF
-,TRBV5-4,-,TRBJ2-5,TGTGCCAGCAGCTCGTCCGTGCAAGAGACCCAGTACTTC,CASSSSVQETQYF
TRBD1,TRBV5-6,-,TRBJ1-2,TGTGCCAGCAGCTGGAGGGACAGGGTCGGGTATGGCTACACCTTC,CASSWRDRVGYGYTF
TRBD1,TRBV19,-,TRBJ1-5,TGTGCCAGTTCCCGGGACAGGACGGAAAGGAGCAATCAGCCCCAGCATTTT,CASSRDRTERSNQPQHF
-,TRBV5-1,-,TRBJ2-7,TGCGCCAGCGGAAACAGAGACCTCCCCTACGAGCAGTACTTC,CASGNRDLPYEQYF
TRBD2,TRBV7-9,-,TRBJ2-7,TGTGCCAGCAGCCGTCCCGGGACTAGCGGGAGGGCCTCCCGGCAGTACTTC,CASSRPGTSGRASRQYF
TRBD2,TRBV19,-,TRBJ2-1,TGTGCCAGTAGTGTATCTAGCGGCACGTACAATGAGCAGTTCTTC,CASSVSSGTYNEQFF
TRBD2,TRBV28,-,TRBJ2-1,TGTGCCAGCAGTTTAGCGGGGGGACGGAAGAATGAGCAGTTCTTC,CASSLAGGRKNEQFF
-,TRBV30,-,TRBJ2-7,TGTGCCTGGAGTTATAAGAGGGATGGATACCCCTACGAGCAGTACTTC,CAWSYKRDGYPYEQYF
TRBD1,TRBV10-3,-,TRBJ2-7,TGTGCCATCAGAGAAGGGACAGGGACCTACGAGCAGTACTTC,CAIREGTGTYEQYF
-,TRBV19,once,TRBJ1-5,TGTGCCAGTAGTATAAGCTATAGCAATCAGCCCCAGCATTTT,CASSISYSNQPQHF
TRBD1,TRBV29-1,-,TRBJ1-2,TGCAGCGTCGGGGTAGGACAGGACTATGGCTACACCTTC,CSVGVGQDYGYTF
TRBD1,TRBV19,-,TRBJ2-1,TGTGCCAGTAGTTACAGGGGGTCTGCCAATGAGCAGTTCTTC,CASSYRGSANEQFF
TRBD1,TRBV6-5,few,TRBJ1-2,TGTGCCAGTACCCTTGGGACAGGGCGGGGGAGCTACACCTTC,CASTLGTGRGSYTF
-,TRBV28,-,TRBJ2-3,TGTGCCAGCAGTTTAGCTGCGGCTAGCACAGATACGCAGTATTTT,CASSLAAASTDTQYF
-,TRBV6-5,-,TRBJ2-7,TGTGCCAGCAGTTACTCGGGGAGGCCGTTACAGTACTTC,CASSYSGRPLQYF
TRBD1,TRBV6-1,-,TRBJ1-5,TGTGCCAGCAGTGCCGGGACAGTGGGAGGTCAGCCCCAGCATTTT,CASSAGTVGGQPQHF
-,TRBV18,-,TRBJ1-1,TGTGCCAGCTCACCAGTATTCGGCACTGAAGCTTTCTTT,CASSPVFGTEAFF
TRBD1,TRBV10-1,-,TRBJ1-5,TGCGCCAGCGGGGGACAGCTTAGCAATCAGCCCCAGCATTTT,CASGGQLSNQPQHF
TRBD1,TRBV19,-,TRBJ1-2,TGTGCCAGTAGTGCTACAGGGGGCGCCTATGGCTACACCTTC,CASSATGGAYGYTF
-,TRBV5-1,few,TRBJ1-3,TGCGCCAGCAAGTTAACGGGGGTGCCTGGAAACACCATATATTTT,CASKLTGVPGNTIYF
TRBD1,TRBV12-5,-,TRBJ1-2,TGTGCTAGTGGCATTGGACAGGGCGCGGGCGATGGCTACACCTTC,CASGIGQGAGDGYTF
-,TRBV5-1,-,TRBJ2-3,TGCGCCAGCAGCTTGATAACTAGTGCAGATACGCAGTATTTT,CASSLITSADTQYF
-,TRBV7-2,-,TRBJ2-7,TGTGCCAGCAGCTTCCAGGACAGCTACGAGCAGTACTTC,CASSFQDSYEQYF
TRBD1,TRBV10-2,-,TRBJ1-2,TGCGCCAGCAGGGGCGCCGGGACAGGGTACGGCTACACCTTC,CASRGAGTGYGYTF
-,TRBV27,-,TRBJ2-5,TGTGCCAGCCGATCATACCTAAGGGGAGAGACCCAGTACTTC,CASRSYLRGETQYF
TRBD1,TRBV19,few,TRBJ1-1,TGTGCCAGTAGTATCCCCAGGGGGAGGACTGAAGCTTTCTTT,CASSIPRGRTEAFF
-,TRBV30,-,TRBJ2-1,TGTGCCTGGAGTGTACTAGCCCCAAGAGCCAATGAGCAGTTCTTC,CAWSVLAPRANEQFF
-,TRBV7-9,few,TRBJ2-6,TGTGCCAGCAGCGCACGGGGCTCTGGGGCCAACGTCCTGACTTTC,CASSARGSGANVLTF